This T cell receptor beta chain was captured by sequencing in a study of OX40 agonist ivuxolimab in advanced cancers. As for the study in general: Ivuxolimab doses were 0.01, 0.1, 0.3, 1.5, 3 or 10 mg/kg every 2 weeks. Broader study findings: Within 6 weeks, CD4+ and CD8+ blood T cells expanded clonally at 0.1 to 3.0 mg/kg. Relative to CD4+, CD8+ T cells held more expanded clones on average.

Sequencing was performed with immunoSEQ multiplex PCR; in TCRdb, only in-frame clones are kept and a portion is missing. The sample holds 70,000 or so clones; approximately 91% are singletons and the top ten take about 14%. Trimming removed 4 bases from V and 3 bases from J; junction bases left unmatched: 3. Germline CDR1 reads SGHAT; CDR2 reads FQNNGV. The CDR3 contains 13 residues. In regard to this clone: Antigen specificity is unknown.

Patients with a history of autoimmune disease or on systemic immunosuppression were excluded. Specimen: CD4+ or CD8+ T cells sorted from blood, collected in a trial of the OX40 agonist ivuxolimab. The gene calls are TRBV11-2 and TRBJ2-7; 7 bases align to TRBD2. This TCR derives from an adult with an advanced solid tumor such as melanoma, head and neck, liver or kidney cancer. The CDR3 coding sequence is TGTGCCAGCAGCTCTGGGGGGGGCTACGAGCAGTACTTC. Translating gives CASSSGGGYEQYF.